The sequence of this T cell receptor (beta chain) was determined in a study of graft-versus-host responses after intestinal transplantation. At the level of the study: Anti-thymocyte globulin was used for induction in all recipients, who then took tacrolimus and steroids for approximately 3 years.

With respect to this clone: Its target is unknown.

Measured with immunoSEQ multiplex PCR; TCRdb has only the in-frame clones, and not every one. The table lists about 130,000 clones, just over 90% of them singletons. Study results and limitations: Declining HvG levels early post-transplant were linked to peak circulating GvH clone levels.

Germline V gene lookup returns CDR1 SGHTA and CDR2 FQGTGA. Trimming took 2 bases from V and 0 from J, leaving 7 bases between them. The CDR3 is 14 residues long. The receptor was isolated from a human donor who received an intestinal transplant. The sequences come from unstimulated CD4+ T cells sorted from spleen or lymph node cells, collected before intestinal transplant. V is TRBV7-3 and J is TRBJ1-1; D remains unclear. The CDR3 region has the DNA TGTGCCAGCAGCTTATGGGCGGTGAACACTGAAGCTTTCTTT. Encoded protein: CASSLWAVNTEAFF. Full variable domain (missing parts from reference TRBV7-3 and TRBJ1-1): GAGVSQTPSNKVTEKGKYVELRCDPISGHTALYWYRQSLGQGPEFLIYFQGTGAADDSGLPNDRFFAVRPEGSVSTLKIQRTERGDSAVYLCASSLWAVNTEAFFGQGTRLTVV.